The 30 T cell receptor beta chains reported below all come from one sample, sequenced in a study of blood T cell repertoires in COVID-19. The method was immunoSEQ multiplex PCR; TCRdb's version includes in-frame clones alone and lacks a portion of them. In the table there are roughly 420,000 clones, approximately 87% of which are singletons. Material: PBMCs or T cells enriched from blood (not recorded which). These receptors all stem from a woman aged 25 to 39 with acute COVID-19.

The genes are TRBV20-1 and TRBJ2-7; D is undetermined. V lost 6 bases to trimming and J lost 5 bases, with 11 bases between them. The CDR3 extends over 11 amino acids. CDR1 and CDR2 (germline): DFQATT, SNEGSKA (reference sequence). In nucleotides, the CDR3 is TGCAGTGCCTCCCTCCTAGACGAGCAGTACTTC. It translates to CSASLLDEQYF.

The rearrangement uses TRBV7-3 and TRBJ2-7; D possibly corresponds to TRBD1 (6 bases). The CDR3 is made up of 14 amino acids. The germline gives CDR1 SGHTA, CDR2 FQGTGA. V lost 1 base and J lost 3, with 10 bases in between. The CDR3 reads CASSLNGQSYEQYF. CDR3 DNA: TGTGCCAGCAGCTTAAACGGACAGAGCTACGAGCAGTACTTC.

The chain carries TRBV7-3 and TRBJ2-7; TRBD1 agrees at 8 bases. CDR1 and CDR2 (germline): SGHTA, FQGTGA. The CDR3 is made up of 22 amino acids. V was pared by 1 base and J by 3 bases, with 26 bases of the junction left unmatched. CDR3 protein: CASSLMSVDTTGVRWGRYEQYF. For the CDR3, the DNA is TGTGCCAGCAGCTTAATGTCAGTCGACACGACAGGGGTTAGGTGGGGCCGCTACGAGCAGTACTTC.

The CDR3: CAWSINEKLFF. In nucleotides, the CDR3 is TGTGCCTGGAGTATAAATGAAAAACTGTTTTTT. The V and J genes are TRBV30 and TRBJ1-4; no definite D call. The CDR3 sequence is 11 residues long. V was cut by 2 bases and J by 5 bases, with 3 bases left in between. Germline CDR1 is GTSNPN and CDR2 is SVGIG (reference sequence).

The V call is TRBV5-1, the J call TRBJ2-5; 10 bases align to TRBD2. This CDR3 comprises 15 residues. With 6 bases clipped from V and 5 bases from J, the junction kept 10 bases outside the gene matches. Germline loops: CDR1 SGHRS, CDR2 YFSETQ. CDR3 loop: CASTDTLAGVETQYF. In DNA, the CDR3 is TGCGCCAGCACCGATACCCTAGCGGGGGTTGAGACCCAGTACTTC.

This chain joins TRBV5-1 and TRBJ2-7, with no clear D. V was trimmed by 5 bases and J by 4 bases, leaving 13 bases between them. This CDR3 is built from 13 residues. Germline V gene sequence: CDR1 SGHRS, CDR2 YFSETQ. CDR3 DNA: TGCGCCAGCAGTTCAGGCCTTTCGTACGAGCAGTACTTC. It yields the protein CASSSGLSYEQYF.

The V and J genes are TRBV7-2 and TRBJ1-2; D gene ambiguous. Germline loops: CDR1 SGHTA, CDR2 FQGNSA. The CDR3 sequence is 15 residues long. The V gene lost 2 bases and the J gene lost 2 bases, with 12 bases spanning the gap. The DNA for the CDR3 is TGTGCCAGCAGCTTACTTGAGCGGGCAAACTATGGCTACACCTTC. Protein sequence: CASSLLERANYGYTF. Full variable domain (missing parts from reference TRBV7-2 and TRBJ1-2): GAGVSQSPSNKVTEKGKDVELRCDPISGHTALYWYRQSLGQGLEFLIYFQGNSAPDKSGLPSDRFSAERTGGSVSTLTIQRTQQEDSAVYLCASSLLERANYGYTFGSGTRLTVV.

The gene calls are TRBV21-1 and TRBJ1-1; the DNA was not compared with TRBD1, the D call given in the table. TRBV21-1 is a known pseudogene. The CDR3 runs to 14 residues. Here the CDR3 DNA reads TGTGCCAGCAGCAAAAGTGGGGGCGCGACTGAAGCTTTCTTT. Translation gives CASSKSGGATEAFF.

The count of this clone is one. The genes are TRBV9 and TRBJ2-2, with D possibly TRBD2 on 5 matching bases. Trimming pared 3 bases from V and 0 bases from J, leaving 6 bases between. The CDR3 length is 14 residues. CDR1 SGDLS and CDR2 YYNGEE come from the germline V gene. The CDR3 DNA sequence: TGTGCCAGCAGCGCGGGGTCGAACACCGGGGAGCTGTTTTTT. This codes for CASSAGSNTGELFF.

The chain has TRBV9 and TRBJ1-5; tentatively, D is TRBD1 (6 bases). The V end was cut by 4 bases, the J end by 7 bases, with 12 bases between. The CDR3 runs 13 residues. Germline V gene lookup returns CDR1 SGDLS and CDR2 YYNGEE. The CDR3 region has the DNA TGTGCCAGCAGCTCTAAGGGGGGGCAGCCCCAGCATTTT. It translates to CASSSKGGQPQHF.

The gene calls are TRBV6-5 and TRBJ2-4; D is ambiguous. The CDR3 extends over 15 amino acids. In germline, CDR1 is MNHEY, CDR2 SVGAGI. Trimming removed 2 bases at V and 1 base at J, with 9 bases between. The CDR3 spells CASSYGRQAKNIQYF. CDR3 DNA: TGTGCCAGCAGTTACGGCAGGCAGGCCAAAAACATTCAGTACTTC.

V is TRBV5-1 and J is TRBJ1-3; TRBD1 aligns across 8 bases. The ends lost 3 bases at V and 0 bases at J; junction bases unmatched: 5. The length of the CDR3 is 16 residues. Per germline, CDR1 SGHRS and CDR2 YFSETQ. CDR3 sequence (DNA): TGCGCCAGCAGCTCTGAACAGGGGGGCTCTGGAAACACCATATATTTT. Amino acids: CASSSEQGGSGNTIYF.

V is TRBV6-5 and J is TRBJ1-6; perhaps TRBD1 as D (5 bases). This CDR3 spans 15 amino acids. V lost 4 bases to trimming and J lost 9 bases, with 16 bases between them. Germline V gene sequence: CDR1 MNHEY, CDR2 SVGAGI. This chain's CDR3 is CASSFAGRPGSPLHF. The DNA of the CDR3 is TGTGCCAGCAGTTTCGCAGGGCGTCCTGGTTCACCCCTCCACTTT.

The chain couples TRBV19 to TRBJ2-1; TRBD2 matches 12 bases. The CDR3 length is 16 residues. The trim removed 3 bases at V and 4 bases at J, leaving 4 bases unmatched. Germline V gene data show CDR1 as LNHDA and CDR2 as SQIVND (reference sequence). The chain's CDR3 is CASSIVLAGGYNEQFF. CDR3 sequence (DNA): TGTGCCAGTAGTATTGTGCTAGCGGGGGGGTACAATGAGCAGTTCTTC.

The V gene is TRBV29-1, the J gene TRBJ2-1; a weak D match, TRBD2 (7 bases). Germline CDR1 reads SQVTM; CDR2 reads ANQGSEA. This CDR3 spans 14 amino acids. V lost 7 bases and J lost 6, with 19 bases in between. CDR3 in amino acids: CSASGGATGNEQFF. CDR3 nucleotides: TGCAGCGCCTCTGGGGGGGCGACGGGCAATGAGCAGTTCTTC.

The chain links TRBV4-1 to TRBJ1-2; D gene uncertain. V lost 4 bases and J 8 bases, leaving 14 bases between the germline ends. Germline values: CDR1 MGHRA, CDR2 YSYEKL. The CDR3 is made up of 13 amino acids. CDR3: CASSRSGSLGYTF. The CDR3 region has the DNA TGCGCCAGCAGCCGGTCGGGGTCGCTAGGCTACACCTTC.

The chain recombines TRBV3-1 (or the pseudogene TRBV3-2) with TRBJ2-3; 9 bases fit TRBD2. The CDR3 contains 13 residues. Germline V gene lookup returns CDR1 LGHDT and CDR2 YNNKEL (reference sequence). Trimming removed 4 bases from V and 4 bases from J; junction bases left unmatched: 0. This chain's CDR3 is CASSRLAADTQYF. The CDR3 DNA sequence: TGTGCCAGCAGCCGACTAGCGGCAGATACGCAGTATTTT.

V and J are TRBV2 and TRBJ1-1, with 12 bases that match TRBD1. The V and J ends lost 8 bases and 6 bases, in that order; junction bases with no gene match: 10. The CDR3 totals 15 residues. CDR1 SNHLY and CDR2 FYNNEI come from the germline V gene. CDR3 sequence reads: CASLRDGTGGPEAFF. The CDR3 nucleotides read TGTGCCAGCCTCAGGGACGGGACAGGGGGCCCTGAAGCTTTCTTT.

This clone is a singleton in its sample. The CDR3 is CASSLVGRGSGANVLTF. The CDR3 nucleotides are TGTGCCAGCAGCTTAGTTGGTCGCGGGTCTGGGGCCAACGTCCTGACTTTC. This chain uses TRBV7-9 with TRBJ2-6, with D perhaps TRBD2 (5 bases). This CDR3 spans 17 amino acids. CDR1 is SEHNR and CDR2 is FQNEAQ in the germline V gene (reference sequence). V shed 1 base and J shed 1 base, with 11 bases lying between them.

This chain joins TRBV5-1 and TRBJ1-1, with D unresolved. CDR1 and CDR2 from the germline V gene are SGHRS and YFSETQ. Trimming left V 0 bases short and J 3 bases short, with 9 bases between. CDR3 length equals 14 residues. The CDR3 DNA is TGCGCCAGCAGCTTGGAGGGCGGGGACACTGAAGCTTTCTTT. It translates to CASSLEGGDTEAFF.

The CDR3 DNA reads TGTGCCACCAGCAGAGACGGATCACTGGAGGGTTTCAGGACCCAGTACTTC. Translated, it gives CATSRDGSLEGFRTQYF. This chain connects TRBV15 to TRBJ2-5, with D tentatively TRBD2 (6 bases). Trimming shortened V by 0 bases and J by 7 bases, and 21 bases separated the two germline ends. Germline CDR1 is LNHNV and CDR2 is YYDKDF (reference sequence). The CDR3 totals 17 residues.

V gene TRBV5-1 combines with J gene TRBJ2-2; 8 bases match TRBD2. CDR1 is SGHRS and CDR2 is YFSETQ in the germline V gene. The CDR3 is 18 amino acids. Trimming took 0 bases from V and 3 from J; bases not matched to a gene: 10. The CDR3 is CASSLGPRGASDTGELFF. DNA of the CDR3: TGCGCCAGCAGCTTGGGCCCGCGGGGGGCCTCCGACACCGGGGAGCTGTTTTTT.

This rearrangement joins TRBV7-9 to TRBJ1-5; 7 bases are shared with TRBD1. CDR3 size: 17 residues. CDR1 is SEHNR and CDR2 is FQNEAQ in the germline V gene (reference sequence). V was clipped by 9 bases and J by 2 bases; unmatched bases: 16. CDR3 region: CARRETGEVDGNQPQHF. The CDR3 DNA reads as TGTGCCAGGAGAGAAACAGGGGAGGTCGATGGCAATCAGCCCCAGCATTTT.

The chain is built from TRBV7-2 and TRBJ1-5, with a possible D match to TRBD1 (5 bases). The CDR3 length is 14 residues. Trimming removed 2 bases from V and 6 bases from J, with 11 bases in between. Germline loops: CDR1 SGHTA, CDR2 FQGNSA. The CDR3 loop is CASSLTGGSQPQHF. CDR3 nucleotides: TGTGCCAGCAGCTTAACAGGCGGAAGTCAGCCCCAGCATTTT.

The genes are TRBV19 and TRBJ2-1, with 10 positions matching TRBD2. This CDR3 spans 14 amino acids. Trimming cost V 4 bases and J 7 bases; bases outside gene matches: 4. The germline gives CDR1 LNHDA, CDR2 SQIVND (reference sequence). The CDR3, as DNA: TGTGCCAGTAGTAAAAGCGGGGGGGCGAATGAGCAGTTCTTC. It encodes CASSKSGGANEQFF.

CDR3 region: CASSLGQGYDGYTF. CDR3 DNA: TGTGCCAGTAGTTTGGGGCAGGGGTACGATGGCTACACCTTC. The rearrangement links TRBV19 to TRBJ1-2, with a weak D call TRBD1 (6 bases). CDR1 and CDR2 from the germline V gene are LNHDA and SQIVND (reference sequence). V was shortened by 5 bases and J by 6 bases, with 16 bases between the two germline ends. This CDR3 has 14 residues.

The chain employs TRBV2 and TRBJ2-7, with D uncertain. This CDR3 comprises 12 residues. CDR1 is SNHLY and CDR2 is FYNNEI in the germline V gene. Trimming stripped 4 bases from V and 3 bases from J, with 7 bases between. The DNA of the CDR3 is TGTGCCAGCAGTGGGCGGAACTACGAGCAGTACTTC. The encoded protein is CASSGRNYEQYF.

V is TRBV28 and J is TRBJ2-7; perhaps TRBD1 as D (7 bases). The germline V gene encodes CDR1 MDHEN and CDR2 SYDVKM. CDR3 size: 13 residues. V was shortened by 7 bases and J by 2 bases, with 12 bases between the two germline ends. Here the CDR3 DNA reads TGTGCCAGCAACGCGGGACAGCCCTACGAGCAGTACTTC. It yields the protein CASNAGQPYEQYF.

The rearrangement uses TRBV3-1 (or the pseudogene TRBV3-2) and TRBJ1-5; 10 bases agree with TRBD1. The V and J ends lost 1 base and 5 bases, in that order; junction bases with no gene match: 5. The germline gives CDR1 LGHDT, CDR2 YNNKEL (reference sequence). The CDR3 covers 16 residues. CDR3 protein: CASSQVGTGVYQPQHF. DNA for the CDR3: TGTGCCAGCAGCCAAGTGGGGACAGGGGTATATCAGCCCCAGCATTTT.

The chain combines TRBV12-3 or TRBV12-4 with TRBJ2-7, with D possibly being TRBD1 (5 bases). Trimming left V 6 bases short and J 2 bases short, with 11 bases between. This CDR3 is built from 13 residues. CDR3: CASRSDNTYEQYF. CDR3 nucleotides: TGTGCCAGCAGGTCGGACAACACCTACGAGCAGTACTTC.